Following are 31 T cell receptor beta chains from one sample sequenced in a study of T cell repertoires in cytomegalovirus infection (dated by TCRdb to the late 2010s). Sequenced using an Illumina HiSeq 1500. TCRdb trimmed public reads at Q25 via fastp, called clones via MiXCR and kept in-frame beta chains. Rows matching on CDR3 protein sequence are summarized as one entry with the most common DNA and genes. The sample profile shows 150,000 or so distinct CDR3 sequences; 15% to 20% of them were found once. The ten largest clones represent roughly a sixth of the sample. The sample was CD8+ T cells from PBMCs. The origin of the receptors is a human donor in good health (CMV status not recorded). Some clones in this sample may be carry-over from other donors' samples.

CDR3: CSVEDGRGYEQYF. The CDR3 DNA reads as TGCAGCGTTGAAGATGGCAGAGGCTACGAGCAGTACTTC. J is TRBJ2-7 and V is TRBV29-1, with unresolved D. Trimming took off 0 bases at V and 3 bases at J, with 9 bases between the two ends. Germline V gene lookup returns CDR1 SQVTM and CDR2 ANQGSEA. This CDR3 has 13 amino acids.

The rearrangement joins TRBV5-5 to TRBJ1-1; 7 positions agree with TRBD1. With 3 bases clipped from V and 6 bases from J, the junction kept 5 bases outside the gene matches. The length of the CDR3 is 13 residues. The germline CDR1 and CDR2 sequences are SGHKS and YYEKEE (reference sequence). The CDR3 spells CASSSDRAPEAFF. The CDR3 DNA is TGTGCCAGCAGCTCAGACAGGGCTCCTGAAGCTTTCTTT.

This clonotype was detected many times. Here the CDR3 DNA reads TGTGCCAGCGGGGAAAGGGAGAGGGAGACCCAGTACTTC. It encodes CASGERERETQYF. The J gene is TRBJ2-5, the V gene TRBV7-6; D possibly corresponds to TRBD2 (5 bases). Trimming shortened V by 8 bases and J by 5 bases, and 15 bases separated the two germline ends. This CDR3 is 13 amino acids long. Germline CDR1 is SGHVS and CDR2 is FNYEAQ.

A few counts support this clonotype. The genes are TRBV11-1 and TRBJ2-2, with no clear D. The CDR3 covers 24 residues. Trimming shortened V by 4 bases and J by 0 bases, and 36 bases separated the two germline ends. Germline V gene sequence: CDR1 SGHAT, CDR2 FQDESV (reference sequence). CDR3 sequence: CASSSRLLDTREPPSRANTGELFF. The DNA for the CDR3 is TGTGCCAGCAGCTCAAGACTGTTAGACACGCGCGAACCCCCCTCACGCGCGAACACCGGGGAGCTGTTTTTT.

This clonotype was seen many times. This chain joins TRBV7-2 and TRBJ2-1; no firm D call. This CDR3 has 15 residues. Germline CDR1 reads SGHTA; CDR2 reads FQGNSA. The V end was cut by 5 bases, the J end by 0 bases, with 11 bases between. This CDR3 reads CASSPLTNSYNEQFF. The CDR3 region has the DNA TGTGCCAGCAGCCCCCTGACCAACTCCTACAATGAGCAGTTCTTC.

This chain joins TRBV7-8 and TRBJ2-7; 8 nucleotides align to TRBD1. Germline CDR1 and CDR2: SGHVS and FQNEAQ. The CDR3 runs to 19 residues. The ends lost 1 base at V and 3 bases at J; junction bases unmatched: 17. As DNA, the CDR3 is TGTGCCAGCAGCTTAGATGCGTTTGGGCCCGGACAGGGAAACTACGAGCAGTACTTC. Its protein product is CASSLDAFGPGQGNYEQYF.

The V and J genes are TRBV12-3 or TRBV12-4 and TRBJ2-7, with 8 bases lining up with TRBD1. This CDR3 comprises 14 residues. With V trimmed by 3 bases and J by 0 bases, 1 base remained unmatched. In DNA form, the CDR3 reads TGTGCCAGCAGTTTCACAGGGGGCTCCTACGAGCAGTACTTC. It specifies CASSFTGGSYEQYF.

V gene TRBV20-1 combines with J gene TRBJ2-1; a possible D gene is TRBD2 (8 bases). There are 14 residues in the CDR3. Trimming stripped 6 bases from V and 7 bases from J, with 19 bases between. Germline CDR1 DFQATT, CDR2 SNEGSKA (reference sequence). In DNA, the CDR3 is TGCAGTGCCACAGGGGTAGCGGGATGGAATGAGCAGTTCTTC. Amino acid sequence: CSATGVAGWNEQFF.

This clonotype was seen a few times. V is TRBV7-9 and J is TRBJ2-1; 7 nucleotides align to TRBD2. V lost 10 bases, J lost 6 bases, and 9 bases stayed unmatched. The CDR3 sequence is 13 residues long. CDR1 and CDR2 (germline): SEHNR, FQNEAQ (reference sequence). This CDR3 reads CAILAGEGNEQFF. Written as DNA, the CDR3 is TGTGCCATTTTAGCCGGGGAGGGCAATGAGCAGTTCTTC.

V gene TRBV11-1 combines with J gene TRBJ2-5; a possible D gene is TRBD2 (5 bases). Germline V gene data show CDR1 as SGHAT and CDR2 as FQDESV (reference sequence). CDR3 length: 16 residues. V was cut by 6 bases and J by 0 bases, with 17 bases left in between. In nucleotides, the CDR3 is TGTGCCAGCAGAGCAACGGAGGACCGGTACCAAGAGACCCAGTACTTC. This gives the protein CASRATEDRYQETQYF. Together with reference TRBV11-1 and TRBJ2-5, the CDR3 gives the full variable domain: EAEVAQSPRYKITEKSQAVAFWCDPISGHATLYWYRQILGQGPELLVQFQDESVVDDSQLPKDRFSAERLKGVDSTLKIQPAELGDSAMYLCASRATEDRYQETQYFGPGTRLLVL.

The rearrangement links TRBV7-6 to TRBJ2-2; D is undetermined. In germline, CDR1 is SGHVS, CDR2 FNYEAQ. Deletions cut 5 bases from V and 7 bases from J, with 11 bases between. CDR3 length: 13 amino acids. The CDR3 DNA sequence: TGTGCCAGCAGCCATGCAGTCAGCGGGGAGCTGTTTTTT. It specifies CASSHAVSGELFF.

This clonotype occurred a few times. The chain employs TRBV6-2 or TRBV6-3 and TRBJ2-7; 8 positions match TRBD1. Per germline, CDR1 MNHEY and CDR2 SVGEGT. The length of the CDR3 is 18 residues. Trimming removed 2 bases from V and 2 bases from J; junction bases left unmatched: 14. The CDR3 DNA is TGTGCCAGCAGTTACATTGGGGGCGCTCAGGGGGCGACCTACGAGCAGTACTTC. Protein sequence: CASSYIGGAQGATYEQYF.

This clonotype occurred a few times. The chain couples TRBV28 to TRBJ2-5; a weak D match, TRBD1 (5 bases). Germline loops: CDR1 MDHEN, CDR2 SYDVKM. V lost 2 bases and J 5 bases, leaving 15 bases between the germline ends. The CDR3 runs 15 residues. Here the CDR3 DNA reads TGTGCCAGCAGTTTAGGGCAGGGTCTCAGGGAGACCCAGTACTTC. As protein: CASSLGQGLRETQYF.

The sample holds many counts of this clonotype. This rearrangement joins TRBV7-8 to TRBJ2-1, with TRBD1 identical over 8 bases. Germline values: CDR1 SGHVS, CDR2 FQNEAQ. CDR3 size: 11 residues. V lost 6 bases to trimming and J lost 11 bases; unmatched junction nucleotides: 3. The CDR3 coding sequence is TGTGCCAGCAGGACAGGGGCCAAGCAGTTCTTC. Its translation is CASRTGAKQFF.

This clonotype was detected a few times. The chain employs TRBV6-5 and TRBJ2-1; 9 bases map to TRBD2. The CDR3 contains 15 residues. V was pared by 1 base and J by 9 bases, with 7 bases of the junction left unmatched. Looked up from germline, CDR1 is MNHEY and CDR2 is SVGAGI. The CDR3 nucleotides are TGTGCCAGCAGTTACTTGGCGGGGGGGCCCTCTGAGCAGTTCTTC. It yields the protein CASSYLAGGPSEQFF.

The chain has TRBV7-8 and TRBJ2-5; D might be TRBD2 (6 bases). The CDR3 extends over 16 amino acids. V was trimmed by 5 bases and J by 0 bases, leaving 16 bases between them. Germline V gives CDR1 SGHVS, CDR2 FQNEAQ. The CDR3 DNA reads TGTGCCAGCAGCCCCCGGGTACGGGAGTACCAAGAGACCCAGTACTTC. Protein sequence: CASSPRVREYQETQYF.

This clonotype was seen more than once but under ten times. V usage is TRBV5-6 and J usage is TRBJ2-4; 7 nucleotides match TRBD1. The CDR3 spans 17 residues. Per germline, CDR1 SGHDT and CDR2 YYEEEE. Losses at the gene ends were 3 bases for V and 2 bases for J; bases not matched to a gene: 11. The DNA of the CDR3 is TGTGCCAGCAGCTGGGGACATAACAGGGGTCCCAAAAACATTCAGTACTTC. Residues: CASSWGHNRGPKNIQYF.

The V call is TRBV7-2, the J call TRBJ1-1; D gene unclear. The CDR3 loop spans 12 amino acids. Trimming shortened V by 3 bases and J by 3 bases, and 5 bases separated the two germline ends. From germline, CDR1 is SGHTA and CDR2 FQGNSA. DNA for the CDR3: TGTGCCAGCAGCTTCCGGTACACTGAAGCTTTCTTT. Translated: CASSFRYTEAFF.

V usage is TRBV29-1 and J usage is TRBJ2-7; 10 positions match TRBD2. CDR1 is SQVTM and CDR2 is ANQGSEA in the germline V gene. The CDR3 is 13 amino acids. Trimming removed 7 bases from V and 3 bases from J; junction bases left unmatched: 6. In nucleotides, the CDR3 is TGCAGCGGAGTACTAGCGGGGCGCTACGAGCAGTACTTC. Its protein is CSGVLAGRYEQYF.

Written as DNA, the CDR3 is TGCAGTGCTAGACCAGAGGACTGGAGCTCCTACAATGAGCAGTTCTTC. This gives the protein CSARPEDWSSYNEQFF. The chain has TRBV20-1 and TRBJ2-1, with D possibly being TRBD2 (5 bases). V lost 2 bases and J lost 0, with 14 bases in between. CDR3 size: 16 residues. Per the germline V gene, CDR1 is DFQATT and CDR2 is SNEGSKA (reference sequence).

The rearrangement joins TRBV7-8 to TRBJ2-1, with D tentatively TRBD2 (5 bases). CDR3 size: 15 residues. The V gene's germline CDR1 is SGHVS and CDR2 FQNEAQ. Trimming cost V 1 base and J 4 bases, with 11 bases left between them. The CDR3 DNA follows: TGTGCCAGCAGCTTAGTGGCAGGACTGTACAATGAGCAGTTCTTC. Translating gives CASSLVAGLYNEQFF.

V and J are TRBV7-7 and TRBJ2-3; possibly TRBD2 for D (6 bases). CDR3 length: 16 residues. Trimming removed 5 bases from V and 6 bases from J, with 21 bases in between. Germline V lookup: CDR1 SSHAT, CDR2 FNYEAQ (reference sequence). This CDR3 reads CASSPGRLAPVDTQYF. CDR3 sequence (DNA): TGTGCCAGCAGCCCCGGTCGGCTAGCGCCCGTGGATACGCAGTATTTT.

This clonotype came up a few times. V usage is TRBV27 and J usage is TRBJ2-1, with D perhaps TRBD1 (5 bases). Trimming removed 1 base from V and 7 bases from J, with 8 bases in between. CDR1 and CDR2 from the germline V gene are MNHEY and SMNVEV (reference sequence). This CDR3 contains 13 residues. CDR3 in amino acids: CASSLYKGNEQFF. CDR3 DNA sequence: TGTGCCAGCAGTTTATATAAGGGGAATGAGCAGTTCTTC.

This clonotype was seen a handful of times. V gene TRBV28 combines with J gene TRBJ2-7; 7 bases agree with TRBD2. The germline V gene has CDR1 MDHEN and CDR2 SYDVKM. The CDR3 covers 15 residues. Trimming cost V 3 bases and J 1 base; bases outside gene matches: 6. CDR3 in DNA: TGTGCCAGCAGTTTCGGTCTAGCGGATTCCTACGAGCAGTACTTC. It codes for CASSFGLADSYEQYF.

This clonotype has only a few counts. This sequence joins TRBV28 and TRBJ2-7, with 11 nucleotides matching TRBD2. V dropped 2 bases and J dropped 7; count of bases not matched to a gene: 19. The CDR3 is 19 amino acids. Per the germline V gene, CDR1 is MDHEN and CDR2 is SYDVKM. CDR3 DNA sequence: TGTGCCAGCAGTTTAACCCTCTCTCCATTAGCGGGAGGGCGTGAAGAGCAGTACTTC. Protein sequence: CASSLTLSPLAGGREEQYF.

V and J are TRBV28 and TRBJ2-7; D is perhaps TRBD2 (6 bases). The CDR3 runs 13 residues. CDR1 MDHEN and CDR2 SYDVKM come from the germline V gene. Trimming left V 7 bases short and J 0 bases short, with 10 bases between. The CDR3 DNA is TGTGCCAGCACGCTAGCGAGCTCCTACGAGCAGTACTTC. It encodes CASTLASSYEQYF. The full variable domain, rest sourced from reference TRBV28 and TRBJ2-7, is DVKVTQSSRYLVKRTGEKVFLECVQDMDHENMFWYRQDPGLGLRLIYFSYDVKMKEKGDIPEGYSVSREKKERFSLILESASTNQTSMYLCASTLASSYEQYFGPGTRLTVT.

This clonotype turned up a few times. CDR3 protein: CASSYIAREAEQYF. The CDR3 DNA follows: TGTGCCAGCAGTTATATCGCGCGGGAGGCAGAGCAGTACTTC. The gene calls are TRBV6-1 and TRBJ2-7; 8 nucleotides agree with TRBD2. With 5 bases clipped from V and 7 bases from J, the junction kept 10 bases outside the gene matches. The CDR3 runs 14 residues. In germline, CDR1 is MNHNS, CDR2 SASEGT.

This clonotype showed up just a few times. The rearrangement links TRBV28 to TRBJ2-7, with TRBD2 identical over 10 bases. Germline V CDR1 and CDR2: MDHEN, SYDVKM. CDR3 length: 13 residues. V was pared by 10 bases and J by 0 bases, with 3 bases of the junction left unmatched. For the CDR3, the DNA is TGTGCCACCTCTAGCGGGAGCTCCTACGAGCAGTACTTC. Protein product: CATSSGSSYEQYF.

This clonotype was seen many times. The chain joins TRBV7-6 to TRBJ2-5; TRBD1 aligns across 9 bases. The CDR3 is made up of 17 amino acids. Per germline, CDR1 SGHVS and CDR2 FNYEAQ. Trimming cost V 5 bases and J 4 bases; bases outside gene matches: 14. The CDR3 nucleotides are TGTGCCAGCAGCCCCGTCCCCGGACAGGGGTTTTCAGAGACCCAGTACTTC. Amino acids: CASSPVPGQGFSETQYF.

This clonotype was detected a few times. The J gene is TRBJ1-4, the V gene TRBV28; no definite D call. Germline lookup yields CDR1 MDHEN and CDR2 SYDVKM. Deletions cut 3 bases from V and 7 bases from J, with 15 bases between. The CDR3 is made up of 15 amino acids. CDR3 nucleotide sequence: TGTGCCAGCAGTTTGGCGCCCCACGGGAGTGAAAAACTGTTTTTT. Protein: CASSLAPHGSEKLFF.

The genes are TRBV28 and TRBJ2-1; 8 positions agree with TRBD2. V shed 6 bases and J 6 bases; nucleotides not matched to a gene: 7. Per germline, CDR1 MDHEN and CDR2 SYDVKM. This CDR3 has 14 residues. The CDR3 DNA reads as TGTGCCAGCAGCTTACCCGGGACTAGCAATGAGCAGTTCTTC. Its translation is CASSLPGTSNEQFF.